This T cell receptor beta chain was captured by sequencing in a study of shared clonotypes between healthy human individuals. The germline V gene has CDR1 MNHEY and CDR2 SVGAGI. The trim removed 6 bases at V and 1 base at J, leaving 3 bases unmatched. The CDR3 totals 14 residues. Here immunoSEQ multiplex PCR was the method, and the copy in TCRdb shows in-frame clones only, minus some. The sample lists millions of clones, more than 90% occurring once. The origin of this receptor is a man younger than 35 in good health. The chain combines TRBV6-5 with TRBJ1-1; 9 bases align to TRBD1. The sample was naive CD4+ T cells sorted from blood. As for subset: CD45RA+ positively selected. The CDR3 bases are TGTGCCAGCAGATCGGGACAGGGGAACACTGAAGCTTTCTTT. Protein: CASRSGQGNTEAFF.